This T cell receptor (beta chain) was sequenced during a study of brain T cells in children with intractable seizures. V was cut by 3 bases and J by 5 bases, with 14 bases left in between. The CDR3 extends over 14 amino acids. The V gene's germline CDR1 is LNHDA and CDR2 SQIVND (reference sequence). The sample's time point: blood from clinic visit 5 months post-surgery; TSC patient then seizure free. Only cases whose brain tissue showed the highest T cell transcript signatures were sequenced. At least one anti-epileptic drug was given before surgery. TCRdb's copy holds only in-frame clones and misses some; the assay was immunoSEQ multiplex PCR. The table records about 340,000 clones, 93% of them present only once.

This TCR derives from a boy younger than two with tuberous sclerosis and intractable seizures. The specimen was peripheral blood, collected roughly 5 months after surgery. The chain employs TRBV19 and TRBJ2-7; a possible D gene is TRBD1 (5 bases). CDR3 nucleotide sequence: TGTGCCAGTAGTATGGTCGGCAGGGCCCACGAGCAGTACTTC. It translates to CASSMVGRAHEQYF.